The 26 T cell receptor beta chains below were found in one sample sequenced in a study of regulatory dendritic cells for organ transplantation. The table came from immunoSEQ multiplex PCR; TCRdb's copy has only in-frame clones and leaves some out. This table holds about 38,000 clones, around nine tenths found once. The sequenced sample was naive CD8+ T cells from blood. Noted subset: CD45RA+ naive T cells. The receptors derive from a human donor in good health.

This rearrangement joins TRBV2 to TRBJ2-7; no definite D call. Germline-derived CDR1 and CDR2 are SNHLY and FYNNEI. The CDR3 extends over 14 amino acids. With 6 bases removed from V and 2 bases from J, the gap between germline ends came to 14 bases. The CDR3 spells CASSFPGRPYEQYF. Here the CDR3 DNA reads TGTGCCAGCAGCTTTCCAGGTCGCCCCTACGAGCAGTACTTC.

The chain has TRBV9 and TRBJ2-7; 7 nucleotides match TRBD2. Germline CDR1 SGDLS, CDR2 YYNGEE. CDR3 length: 19 residues. V shed 3 bases and J 2 bases; nucleotides not matched to a gene: 20. CDR3 amino acids: CASSAPRGGKSGETYEQYF. Written as DNA, the CDR3 is TGTGCCAGCAGCGCTCCCCGCGGTGGGAAAAGCGGGGAGACCTACGAGCAGTACTTC. The full variable domain, in which reference TRBV9 and TRBJ2-7 provide the parts outside the CDR3, is DSGVTQTPKHLITATGQRVTLRCSPRSGDLSVYWYQQSLDQGLQFLIQYYNGEERAKGNILERFSAQQFPDLHSELNLSSLELGDSALYFCASSAPRGGKSGETYEQYFGPGTRLTVT.

This clone was seen only once. V is TRBV4-2 and J is TRBJ2-5, with a possible D match to TRBD1 (6 bases). Per the germline V gene, CDR1 is LGHNA and CDR2 is YNFKEQ. This CDR3 has 14 amino acids. V lost 4 bases and J lost 4, with 13 bases in between. In DNA form, the CDR3 reads TGTGCCAGCAGCCGAGGCATGGGGGCAGAGACCCAGTACTTC. Translating gives CASSRGMGAETQYF.

The rearrangement links TRBV5-4 to TRBJ2-1; 8 positions match TRBD2. CDR1 is SGHNT and CDR2 is YYREEE in the germline V gene (reference sequence). V was clipped by 4 bases and J by 8 bases; unmatched bases: 5. The CDR3 is 13 amino acids. The CDR3 protein is CASSRSGIDEQFF. The DNA for the CDR3 is TGTGCCAGCAGCCGTAGCGGGATCGATGAGCAGTTCTTC.

This rearrangement joins TRBV13 to TRBJ1-2; 8 bases map to TRBD1. Trimming at V came to 5 bases and at J to 3 bases, leaving 11 bases not matched to a gene. Germline V gene sequence: CDR1 PRHDT, CDR2 FYEKMQ (reference sequence). This CDR3 region has 16 residues. This chain's CDR3 is CASSHGQGRFYYGYTF. For the CDR3, the DNA is TGTGCCAGCAGCCATGGACAGGGTCGATTCTACTATGGCTACACCTTC.

The rearrangement uses TRBV30 and TRBJ1-1; 7 bases match TRBD1. The CDR3 has 12 amino acids. Looked up from germline, CDR1 is GTSNPN and CDR2 is SVGIG (reference sequence). The trim removed 4 bases at V and 5 bases at J, leaving 4 bases unmatched. CDR3 in amino acids: CAWKLDRTEAFF. Here the CDR3 DNA reads TGTGCCTGGAAACTGGACAGGACTGAAGCTTTCTTT.

This clone is a singleton in its sample. The chain has TRBV19 and TRBJ2-7; TRBD1 matches 7 bases. The CDR3 is 14 residues long. Germline CDR1 is LNHDA and CDR2 is SQIVND (reference sequence). The trim removed 3 bases at V and 2 bases at J, leaving 4 bases unmatched. In DNA form, the CDR3 reads TGTGCCAGTAGTATGGGGGACAGTGCCTACGAGCAGTACTTC. It yields the protein CASSMGDSAYEQYF.

The rearrangement joins TRBV12-5 to TRBJ2-1; 8 bases are a match to TRBD2. Germline assignment: CDR1 LGHNT and CDR2 FRNRAP. This CDR3 contains 14 residues. The V and J ends lost 8 bases and 6 bases, in that order; junction bases with no gene match: 9. CDR3 sequence reads: CASSGTSIGNEQFF. In DNA, the CDR3 is TGTGCTAGTTCGGGGACTAGTATCGGCAATGAGCAGTTCTTC. The full variable domain, with the rest looked up from reference TRBV12-5 and TRBJ2-1, is DARVTQTPRHKVTEMGQEVTMRCQPILGHNTVFWYRQTMMQGLELLAYFRNRAPLDDSGMPKDRFSAEMPDATLATLKIQPSEPRDSAVYFCASSGTSIGNEQFFGPGTRLTVL.

V is TRBV5-8 and J is TRBJ2-7, with D unresolved. Germline-derived CDR1 and CDR2 are SGHTS and YDEGEE. The CDR3 sequence is 13 residues long. V was shortened by 0 bases and J by 4 bases, with 8 bases between the two germline ends. The CDR3 nucleotides are TGTGCCAGCAGCTTGGGCCTCAGATACGAGCAGTACTTC. This encodes CASSLGLRYEQYF. The full variable domain, with the rest looked up from reference TRBV5-8 and TRBJ2-7, is EAGVTQSPTHLIKTRGQQATLRCSPISGHTSVYWYQQALGLGLQFLLWYDEGEERNRGNFPPRFSGRQFPNYSSELNVNALELEDSALYLCASSLGLRYEQYFGPGTRLTVT.

The rearrangement links TRBV7-9 to TRBJ1-2, with TRBD1 matching over 9 bases. The CDR3 has 14 amino acids. V gave up 3 bases and J gave up 8 bases; unmatched junction bases: 7. Germline assignment: CDR1 SEHNR and CDR2 FQNEAQ (reference sequence). Here the CDR3 DNA reads TGTGCCAGCAGCTTGGGTACAGGGGGCTCGGGCTACACCTTC. As protein: CASSLGTGGSGYTF.

This chain joins TRBV19 and TRBJ2-1; D is tentatively TRBD1 or TRBD2 (5 bases each). With 3 bases removed from V and 0 bases from J, the gap between germline ends came to 12 bases. The CDR3 covers 16 residues. Germline V CDR1 and CDR2: LNHDA, SQIVND (reference sequence). The CDR3 DNA sequence: TGTGCCAGTAGTATCGTCTCAGGGAGCTCCTACAATGAGCAGTTCTTC. This sequence encodes CASSIVSGSSYNEQFF.

This rearrangement joins TRBV19 to TRBJ2-7; TRBD2 aligns across 8 bases. Germline lookup yields CDR1 LNHDA and CDR2 SQIVND (reference sequence). The CDR3 consists of 18 residues. With 7 bases clipped from V and 5 bases from J, the junction kept 22 bases outside the gene matches. The CDR3 bases are TGTGCCAGTACCATAATCGGGCGGGGGGTGAGCGTCGGGAACGAGCAGTACTTC. As protein: CASTIIGRGVSVGNEQYF.

J is TRBJ2-1 and V is TRBV10-3; 11 nucleotides agree with TRBD2. V dropped 0 bases and J dropped 4; count of bases not matched to a gene: 5. The germline CDR1 and CDR2 sequences are ENHRY and SYGVKD. The CDR3 extends over 17 amino acids. The CDR3 region has the DNA TGTGCCATCAGTGAGTCGACTAGCGGGGTGTCTTACAATGAGCAGTTCTTC. This sequence encodes CAISESTSGVSYNEQFF.

This rearrangement joins TRBV7-2 to TRBJ2-7, with TRBD1 identical over 10 bases. CDR1 and CDR2 from the germline V gene are SGHTA and FQGNSA. The V segment lost 3 bases and the J segment 2 bases; nucleotides outside the gene matches: 4. CDR3 length: 15 amino acids. The CDR3 loop reads CASSFRDRGPYEQYF. CDR3 bases: TGTGCCAGCAGCTTCCGGGACAGGGGACCCTACGAGCAGTACTTC. Complete variable domain (other parts from reference TRBV7-2 and TRBJ2-7): GAGVSQSPSNKVTEKGKDVELRCDPISGHTALYWYRQSLGQGLEFLIYFQGNSAPDKSGLPSDRFSAERTGGSVSTLTIQRTQQEDSAVYLCASSFRDRGPYEQYFGPGTRLTVT.

V usage is TRBV4-1 and J usage is TRBJ2-5; D possibly corresponds to TRBD2 (5 bases). This CDR3 region has 15 residues. V was trimmed by 1 base and J by 2 bases, leaving 11 bases between them. Per germline, CDR1 MGHRA and CDR2 YSYEKL. In nucleotides, the CDR3 is TGCGCCAGCAGCCAAGTTCAGCGGCCACAAGAGACCCAGTACTTC. It specifies CASSQVQRPQETQYF.

The chain couples TRBV4-3 to TRBJ2-7; no definite D call. The CDR3 runs 15 residues. Trimming removed 0 bases at V and 9 bases at J, with 18 bases between. Germline CDR1 is LGHNA and CDR2 is YSLEER. This CDR3 reads CASSQDILKETWQYF. CDR3 in DNA: TGCGCCAGCAGCCAAGATATTTTGAAGGAAACGTGGCAGTACTTC.

In DNA, the CDR3 is TGTGCCAGCAGTTACGGGTGGTTTACCGGGGAGCTGTTTTTT. Encoded protein: CASSYGWFTGELFF. The chain combines TRBV6-5 with TRBJ2-2; D remains unclear. The CDR3 loop spans 14 amino acids. Germline V gene lookup returns CDR1 MNHEY and CDR2 SVGAGI. Trimming pared 2 bases from V and 5 bases from J, leaving 9 bases between.

This rearrangement joins TRBV4-1 to TRBJ2-7, with 8 bases lining up with TRBD1. Unmatched junction bases numbered 5, after V lost 4 bases and J lost 3 bases. There are 14 residues in the CDR3. Germline values: CDR1 MGHRA, CDR2 YSYEKL. CDR3 sequence (DNA): TGCGCCAGCAGCCGCACCGGGACAGGCTACGAGCAGTACTTC. Encoded protein: CASSRTGTGYEQYF.

This clone was counted between two and nine times. V gene TRBV4-2 combines with J gene TRBJ1-2, with D unclear. This CDR3 comprises 14 residues. Looked up from germline, CDR1 is LGHNA and CDR2 is YNFKEQ. Between the trimmed V and J ends, which lost 0 bases and 2 bases, there was a span of 7 bases. The CDR3 DNA reads as TGTGCCAGCAGCCAAGACGCCGTAAACTATGGCTACACCTTC. Its translation is CASSQDAVNYGYTF.

The chain employs TRBV2 and TRBJ2-2, with 8 bases aligning to TRBD2. The CDR3 totals 17 residues. Trimming removed 11 bases from V and 3 bases from J; junction bases left unmatched: 17. Per germline, CDR1 SNHLY and CDR2 FYNNEI. The CDR3 sequence is CASSGLAGLYDTGELFF. As DNA, the CDR3 is TGTGCCTCGAGCGGGCTAGCGGGCCTCTATGACACCGGGGAGCTGTTTTTT. The entire variable domain, with the rest obtained from reference TRBV2 and TRBJ2-2, is as follows: EPEVTQTPSHQVTQMGQEVILRCVPISNHLYFYWYRQILGQKVEFLVSFYNNEISEKSEIFDDQFSVERPDGSNFTLKIRSTKLEDSAMYFCASSGLAGLYDTGELFFGEGSRLTVL.

V and J are TRBV6-1 and TRBJ1-1; no reliable D call. V lost 8 bases, J lost 8 bases, and 12 bases lay in between. There are 11 residues in the CDR3. From germline, CDR1 is MNHNS and CDR2 SASEGT. This chain's CDR3 is CASVTPLEAFF. The DNA for the CDR3 is TGTGCCAGCGTTACCCCCTTAGAAGCTTTCTTT.

The V and J genes are TRBV7-8 and TRBJ2-1; TRBD1 matches 9 bases. The length of the CDR3 is 14 residues. V dropped 5 bases and J dropped 7; count of bases not matched to a gene: 6. CDR1 is SGHVS and CDR2 is FQNEAQ in the germline V gene. The CDR3 sequence: CASSQGQGKNEQFF. DNA of the CDR3: TGTGCCAGCAGCCAAGGACAGGGGAAAAATGAGCAGTTCTTC.

The chain joins TRBV27 to TRBJ2-1, with D perhaps matching TRBD2 (5 bases). V shed 4 bases and J shed 4 bases, with 8 bases lying between them. CDR1 and CDR2 from the germline V gene are MNHEY and SMNVEV (reference sequence). This CDR3 region has 13 residues. The CDR3 protein is CASSSRGYNEQFF. CDR3 nucleotide sequence: TGTGCCAGCAGTTCCCGGGGTTACAATGAGCAGTTCTTC.

This clone appeared a single time. The gene calls are TRBV6-5 and TRBJ1-2, with 8 positions matching TRBD1. The V segment lost 0 bases and the J segment 8 bases; nucleotides outside the gene matches: 8. Germline V gene lookup returns CDR1 MNHEY and CDR2 SVGAGI. CDR3 length: 15 residues. The CDR3 DNA reads as TGTGCCAGCAGTTACTCGAAACAGACAGGGGACGGCTACACCTTC. Its translation is CASSYSKQTGDGYTF.

Details on this clone: At one of its ends the junction is not consistent with the germline gene, which may arise from a read error. The same CDR3 also results from other DNA sequences found in this sample. J is TRBJ1-3 and V is TRBV7-9; no firm D call. The CDR3 has 12 residues. Per germline, CDR1 SEHNR and CDR2 FQNEAQ (reference sequence). The CDR3 sequence: CASSLAGNTIYF. CDR3 nucleotide sequence: TGTGCCAGCAGCTTAGCTGGGAACACCATATATTTT. Full variable domain (outside the CDR3, taken from reference TRBV7-9 and TRBJ1-3): DTGVSQNPRHKITKRGQNVTFRCDPISEHNRLYWYRQTLGQGPEFLTYFQNEAQLEKSRLLSDRFSAERPKGSFSTLEIQRTEQGDSAMYLCASSLAGNTIYFGEGSWLTVV.

The chain uses TRBV5-1 and TRBJ1-1, with TRBD1 matching over 12 bases. Germline assignment: CDR1 SGHRS and CDR2 YFSETQ. V lost 2 bases and J lost 4; bases outside the gene matches: 18. The CDR3 contains 20 residues. This chain's CDR3 is CASSFHVVPGQGADGTEAFF. The DNA for the CDR3 is TGCGCCAGCAGCTTCCATGTGGTACCGGGACAGGGGGCAGATGGCACTGAAGCTTTCTTT.